Presented here are 3 T cell receptor beta chains from one specimen sequenced in a study of human T cells and chemical hapten exposure. TCRdb reanalysed the RACE reads using MiXCR and keeps one entry per CDR3 protein. The table lists almost 35,000 distinct CDR3 sequences, 9% to 12% of them singletons. Time point defined: pre-sensitization, week 0. The treatment denotes: therapeutic diphenylcyclopropenone sensitization with weekly scalp DPC. Whole blood, unfractionated, served as the material for total RNA extraction. Sequenced here: whole blood, sampled in connection with sensitization to the hapten diphenylcyclopropenone (DPC). The receptors were sampled from a man aged 50 to 59 with alopecia areata. Some clones in this sample may be carry-over from other donors' samples.

The chain is built from TRBV29-1 and TRBJ2-3; D is unresolved. CDR1 and CDR2 (germline): SQVTM, ANQGSEA. The germline V and J ends were trimmed by 8 bases and 9 bases, with 21 bases remaining between them. The CDR3 runs 13 residues. The CDR3 region is CSPSDSAPGTQYF. DNA of the CDR3: TGCAGCCCCTCAGACTCTGCCCCTGGGACGCAGTATTTT.

The chain couples TRBV4-1 to TRBJ2-7; 8 nucleotides align to TRBD1. J lost 2 bases, V lost 4 bases, and 7 bases had no gene match. Germline V gene lookup returns CDR1 MGHRA and CDR2 YSYEKL. The CDR3 is 15 residues long. Here the CDR3 reads CASSRGTGTTYEQYF. The CDR3 region has the DNA TGCGCCAGCAGCCGCGGGACAGGAACTACCTACGAGCAGTACTTC.

The chain uses TRBV15 and TRBJ2-3; 11 positions match TRBD2. V trimming: 3 bases; J trimming: 6 bases; junction bases outside the gene matches: 8. CDR3 length: 16 amino acids. CDR1 is LNHNV and CDR2 is YYDKDF in the germline V gene (reference sequence). CDR3 coding DNA: TGTGCCACCAGCAGGGGACTAGCGGTTGGAGTGGATACGCAGTATTTT. It encodes CATSRGLAVGVDTQYF.